This TCR beta chain was sequenced in a study of human T cells and chemical hapten exposure. MiXCR, applied by TCRdb to the RACE reads, yields one record per CDR3 protein. The table lists about 90,000 distinct CDR3 sequences, roughly 10% of them singletons. Stated time point: patch test 3, about 24 weeks after DPC sensitization. As for treatment: therapeutic diphenylcyclopropenone sensitization with weekly scalp DPC. The germline V gene has CDR1 SQVTM and CDR2 ANQGSEA. V was trimmed by 7 bases and J by 1 base, leaving 7 bases between them. This CDR3 spans 11 amino acids. The sequence came from a woman aged 30 to 39 with alopecia areata. Some clones in this sample may be carry-over from other donors' samples. The sequenced sample was whole blood, obtained in connection with sensitization to the hapten diphenylcyclopropenone (DPC). The J gene is TRBJ2-5, the V gene TRBV29-1; D ambiguous. CDR3 bases: TGCAGCGCGGCCCGCCAAGAGACCCAGTACTTC. It is translated as CSAARQETQYF.